The rows below give T cell receptor beta chains drawn from one sample of a study of T cell responses to AZD1222 COVID-19 vaccine. Clones were read by immunoSEQ multiplex PCR, and TCRdb kept only the in-frame ones, dropping some. The data contain over 130,000 clones, about nine tenths of them seen just once; the ten biggest clones take up about 5%. Sequenced material: peripheral blood, taken on day 0 of AZD1222 vaccination. These receptors were taken from an adult in good health. Each CDR3 is given with its conserved first and last residue. The order of the fields is V gene, D gene, J gene, clone size, CDR3 protein, CDR3 DNA. D genes are given only for firm matches. Size is stated for part of the rows, as once, few or many counts, or as a class when the clone is expanded.

V gene: TRBV27; D gene: TRBD1; J gene: TRBJ1-5; clone size: -; CDR3 protein: CASTDREGEWQPQHF; CDR3 DNA: TGTGCCAGCACGGACAGGGAGGGAGAATGGCAGCCCCAGCATTTT
V gene: TRBV20-1; D gene: -; J gene: TRBJ2-5; clone size: -; CDR3 protein: CSAVHQETQYF; CDR3 DNA: TGCAGTGCCGTACATCAAGAGACCCAGTACTTC
V gene: TRBV5-1; D gene: -; J gene: TRBJ1-2; clone size: -; CDR3 protein: CASSLGNRDLYTF; CDR3 DNA: TGCGCCAGCAGCTTAGGTAACAGAGACCTCTACACCTTC
V gene: TRBV6-1; D gene: -; J gene: TRBJ2-2; clone size: -; CDR3 protein: CASSQSGSGELFF; CDR3 DNA: TGTGCCAGCAGTCAGTCGGGGTCCGGGGAGCTGTTTTTT
V gene: TRBV7-9; D gene: TRBD2; J gene: TRBJ2-3; clone size: -; CDR3 protein: CASSSYSGFSDTQYF; CDR3 DNA: TGTGCCAGCAGCTCTTATAGCGGGTTCTCAGATACGCAGTATTTT
V gene: TRBV19; D gene: -; J gene: TRBJ2-6; clone size: -; CDR3 protein: CASSIQEGWRMGANVLTF; CDR3 DNA: TGTGCCAGTAGTATACAAGAGGGGTGGAGAATGGGGGCCAACGTCCTGACTTTC
V gene: TRBV14; D gene: -; J gene: TRBJ1-2; clone size: -; CDR3 protein: CASSQDFGSRDLNGYTF; CDR3 DNA: TGTGCCAGCAGCCAAGATTTTGGCAGCCGCGATCTAAATGGCTACACCTTC
V gene: TRBV28; D gene: TRBD1; J gene: TRBJ1-1; clone size: -; CDR3 protein: CASSFFQGASISEAFF; CDR3 DNA: TGTGCCAGCAGTTTTTTTCAGGGGGCGAGTATCTCTGAAGCTTTCTTT
V gene: TRBV19; D gene: TRBD2; J gene: TRBJ2-7; clone size: -; CDR3 protein: CASSLGLAGGEQYF; CDR3 DNA: TGTGCCAGTTCGCTTGGGCTAGCGGGGGGTGAGCAGTACTTC
V gene: TRBV6-6; D gene: TRBD1; J gene: TRBJ1-4; clone size: -; CDR3 protein: CASSSHGTGSEKLFF; CDR3 DNA: TGTGCCAGCAGTTCCCACGGGACAGGGAGCGAAAAACTGTTTTTT
V gene: TRBV27; D gene: -; J gene: TRBJ1-6; clone size: once; CDR3 protein: CASSYRTSSYNSPLHF; CDR3 DNA: TGTGCCAGCAGCTACAGGACCAGCTCCTATAATTCACCCCTCCACTTT
V gene: TRBV7-2; D gene: -; J gene: TRBJ2-3; clone size: -; CDR3 protein: CASSLVMADTQYF; CDR3 DNA: TGTGCCAGCAGCTTAGTAATGGCGGATACGCAGTATTTT
V gene: TRBV1; D gene: -; J gene: TRBJ2-7; clone size: -; CDR3 protein: CTTKRGQRGSYEQYF; CDR3 DNA: TGCACCACCAAACGAGGGCAGCGGGGCTCCTACGAGCAGTACTTC
V gene: TRBV5-8; D gene: -; J gene: TRBJ1-2; clone size: -; CDR3 protein: CASSPRFTF; CDR3 DNA: TGTGCCAGCAGCCCCCGATTCACCTTC
V gene: TRBV5-1; D gene: -; J gene: TRBJ2-3; clone size: -; CDR3 protein: CASSSDRDGTDTQYF; CDR3 DNA: TGCGCCAGCAGCTCCGACCGGGACGGCACAGATACGCAGTATTTT
V gene: TRBV12-3/TRBV12-4; D gene: -; J gene: TRBJ2-7; clone size: once; CDR3 protein: CASLVAGAYEQYF; CDR3 DNA: TGTGCCAGCCTCGTCGCCGGGGCCTACGAGCAGTACTTC
V gene: TRBV10-3; D gene: TRBD1; J gene: TRBJ2-1; clone size: -; CDR3 protein: CATGQVSYNEQFF; CDR3 DNA: TGTGCCACCGGACAGGTCTCCTACAATGAGCAGTTCTTC
V gene: TRBV5-1; D gene: TRBD1; J gene: TRBJ2-7; clone size: -; CDR3 protein: CASSLEMHRGAAEQYF; CDR3 DNA: TGCGCCAGCAGCTTGGAGATGCACAGGGGGGCAGCCGAGCAGTACTTC
V gene: TRBV7-2; D gene: -; J gene: TRBJ1-2; clone size: -; CDR3 protein: CASSLGGRMNNYGYTF; CDR3 DNA: TGTGCCAGCAGCTTAGGGGGGAGAATGAACAACTATGGCTACACCTTC
V gene: TRBV2; D gene: -; J gene: TRBJ1-5; clone size: -; CDR3 protein: CASSTGISSNQPQHF; CDR3 DNA: TGTGCCAGCAGCACAGGGATATCTAGCAATCAGCCCCAGCATTTT
V gene: TRBV5-1; D gene: -; J gene: TRBJ2-5; clone size: -; CDR3 protein: CASSLKSPGTQYF; CDR3 DNA: TGCGCCAGCAGCTTAAAGAGTCCAGGGACCCAGTACTTC
V gene: TRBV24-1; D gene: TRBD2; J gene: TRBJ2-7; clone size: -; CDR3 protein: CATSDLMAGEGEQYF; CDR3 DNA: TGTGCCACCAGTGATTTGATGGCGGGAGAAGGGGAGCAGTACTTC
V gene: TRBV29-1; D gene: -; J gene: TRBJ1-1; clone size: -; CDR3 protein: CSGLTVNTEAFF; CDR3 DNA: TGCAGCGGATTGACGGTGAACACTGAAGCTTTCTTT
V gene: TRBV3-1/TRBV3-2; D gene: -; J gene: TRBJ1-2; clone size: -; CDR3 protein: CASSGGKGDGYTF; CDR3 DNA: TGTGCCAGCAGCGGAGGGAAGGGTGATGGCTACACCTTC
V gene: TRBV28; D gene: -; J gene: TRBJ2-7; clone size: -; CDR3 protein: CASSLLLQSYEQYF; CDR3 DNA: TGTGCCAGCAGTTTATTGTTACAGTCCTACGAGCAGTACTTC
V gene: TRBV2; D gene: -; J gene: TRBJ1-1; clone size: -; CDR3 protein: CASNRDVRNTEAFF; CDR3 DNA: TGTGCCAGCAATAGGGACGTCAGGAACACTGAAGCTTTCTTT